The present T cell receptor (beta chain) was sequenced within a study of low-dose radiotherapy and immunotherapy resistance in tumors (dated by TCRdb to 2021 to 2024). Concerning the study at large: Cohort 1 received 0.5 Gy per fraction every 2 weeks, with a prescribed total PTV dose of 6.5 Gy. Nivolumab and ipilimumab were both given intravenously, with nivolumab at a 240 mg flat dose every two weeks and ipilimumab at 1 mg/kg every six weeks. Starting on cycle 1 day 1, patients took 300 mg of aspirin by mouth once a day for four cycles. The translational analysis covered eight patients: three from the first dose cohort and the first five from the second dose cohort. Intravenous cyclophosphamide at 200 mg/m2 was administered every two weeks, one day ahead of each radiation and immunotherapy administration. Patients in Cohort 2 were given 1 Gy per fraction every two weeks, for a total of 13 Gy across 26 weeks. Randomization of trial participants into treatment groups was not performed.

V is pruned by 4 bases and J by 1 base, leaving 8 bases of the junction without a gene match. Per the germline V gene, SGHRS is the CDR1 and YFSETQ is the CDR2. The CDR3 runs 16 residues from the cysteine to the phenylalanine. Only the CDR3 DNA stays, 48 bases, in frame from base 1. This clonotype was found many times. It has no known antigen specificity. Per-base qualities were not stored, and no clone one base away is much larger. Sequencing relied on an Illumina HiSeq 2500. First-strand cDNA was synthesized using Superscript III and a set of TRAV- and TRBV-specific primers, so that both TCRalpha and TCRbeta chains were covered. A roughly 20-cycle PCR with Phusion amplified the TCRs, pairing a constant-region primer with the adapter that was attached to the V primers. The MessageAmp II aRNA Amplification Kit was used to amplify the isolated mRNA, with in vitro transcription run for approximately 15 hours at 37 degrees C. mRNA for TCR sequencing was isolated with the Dynabeads mRNA DIRECT Purification Kit. Indexed Illumina adapters were added in a second approximately 25-cycle Phusion PCR, and the resulting products were purified with AMPure XP beads. Per the authors' processing: Using custom Perl scripts, TCR sequences that encoded the same protein were pooled, out-of-frame sequences were dropped, and the abundance of each clonotype was calculated. Any TCR sequence backed by just one read was left out of the analysis. The metrics used to describe the repertoires included Shannon entropy, Gini index, clonality, richness, and the frequency of TCRs shared between repertoires. TCRdb trimmed public reads at Q25 via fastp, called clones via MiXCR and kept in-frame beta chains. Records with the same CDR3 protein are collapsed into one entry carrying the most frequent genes and DNA. In this record, the V and J calls reflect TCRdb's handling and not the investigators' own analysis. For this sample there are around 80,000 distinct CDR3 sequences; approximately 17% appear just once. The ten top clones hold less than 6% of the sample.

The time point label, read with the paper, signifies: before trial treatment. The donors took part in RACIN, a single-arm, phase I, dose-escalation trial that combined nivolumab, ipilimumab, aspirin, low-dose cyclophosphamide and low-dose radiotherapy. Patients with advanced, TIL-negative solid tumors were considered eligible. The TCR comes from a male donor with prostate cancer. The V and J segments used are TRBV5-1 and TRBJ2-7; 10 middle bases align to TRBD1. Sequencing was performed on PBMCs, taken before treatment. Here is the DNA: TGCGCCAGCAGCCCCGGGACAGGGGCGATTTCCTACGAGCAGTACTTC. It codes for CASSPGTGAISYEQYF.